This T cell receptor (beta chain) came from a study of Ad26.COV2.S vaccination and SARS-CoV-2 variants. The CDR3 contains 18 residues. V gave up 1 base and J gave up 5 bases; unmatched junction bases: 9. Germline lookup yields CDR1 LGHNA and CDR2 YSLEER. Treatment given: some 20 received Ad26.COV2.S at low or high dose, single or two shots; roughly five received placebo; per-sample allocation not given. After the first vaccine or placebo injection, samples were drawn on day 63. Boston hosted the donor, who was an adult aged 18-55 years. SARS-CoV-2 spike from the Wuhan strain was encoded by the vaccine, an Ad26 vector. Only in-frame clones appear in the TCRdb table, and some are missing; sequencing was by immunoSEQ multiplex PCR. The sample records hundreds of thousands of clones, approximately 92% being singletons.

This clonotype originated in a person between 18 and 59 years old who received the Ad26.COV2.S COVID-19 vaccine or a placebo. Here the sequenced sample was peripheral blood, taken in a trial of Ad26.COV2.S vaccine versus placebo. This chain joins TRBV4-3 and TRBJ2-3; 13 bases map to TRBD2. The CDR3 reads CASSQAGTSGIGEDTQYF. In nucleotides, the CDR3 is TGCGCCAGCAGCCAAGCCGGGACTAGCGGGATTGGAGAAGATACGCAGTATTTT.